The 26 T cell receptor beta chains given below trace back to one sample, sequenced in a study of identical twins. Via MiXCR, TCRdb re-called the 5' RACE reads, giving one row per CDR3 protein. The sample lists about 190,000 distinct CDR3 sequences, about 15% seen once, with 35% to 45% in the top ten. The same sample was also studied in work on T cells expressing NK-cell markers.

The sample comprised CD8+ T cells sorted from blood. The receptors come from a young woman in good health.

This chain joins TRBV7-9 and TRBJ2-1; unclear D gene. This CDR3 has 15 residues. Germline CDR1 SEHNR, CDR2 FQNEAQ (reference sequence). With 5 bases removed from V and 0 bases from J, the gap between germline ends came to 11 bases. The CDR3 nucleotides are TGTGCCAGCAGCCCAGACACCGTCTCCTACAATGAGCAGTTCTTC. Its protein product is CASSPDTVSYNEQFF.

This clonotype appeared a few times. This sequence joins TRBV27 and TRBJ2-7; 8 nucleotides agree with TRBD1. V was clipped by 2 bases and J by 4 bases; unmatched bases: 7. This CDR3 comprises 15 residues. Per the germline V gene, CDR1 is MNHEY and CDR2 is SMNVEV (reference sequence). The CDR3 DNA is TGTGCCAGCAGTTTAACTACAGGGGGAGTGTACGAGCAGTACTTC. Its translation is CASSLTTGGVYEQYF.

The chain links TRBV11-2 to TRBJ1-1; D unclear. Germline CDR1 reads SGHAT; CDR2 reads FQNNGV. V lost 5 bases to trimming and J lost 4 bases, with 8 bases between them. The CDR3 is 12 residues long. CDR3 amino acids: CASSRSPTEAFF. DNA of the CDR3: TGTGCCAGCAGCCGTTCACCCACTGAAGCTTTCTTT.

This clonotype was detected a few times. This chain uses TRBV12-3 or TRBV12-4 with TRBJ1-3; no clear D. The CDR3 contains 11 residues. V lost 7 bases and J 8 bases, leaving 9 bases between the germline ends. CDR3 sequence (DNA): TGTGCCAGCACAGGAGGGTACACCATATATTTT. Protein: CASTGGYTIYF.

This clonotype showed up just a few times. The rearrangement joins TRBV29-1 to TRBJ2-7; tentative D call: TRBD1 (6 bases). There are 13 residues in the CDR3. The V end was cut by 2 bases, the J end by 0 bases, with 8 bases between. Germline CDR1 is SQVTM and CDR2 is ANQGSEA. The CDR3 nucleotides read TGCAGCGTTGAATACAGGGACTCCTACGAGCAGTACTTC. This encodes CSVEYRDSYEQYF.

J is TRBJ2-7 and V is TRBV7-9, with D perhaps matching TRBD1 or TRBD2 (5 bases each). This CDR3 region has 14 residues. The V end was cut by 2 bases, the J end by 6 bases, with 14 bases between. Germline V gives CDR1 SEHNR, CDR2 FQNEAQ (reference sequence). The CDR3 reads CASSLSTGLVEQYF. Here the CDR3 DNA reads TGTGCCAGCAGCTTAAGTACGGGGCTGGTCGAGCAGTACTTC.

The V and J genes are TRBV7-6 and TRBJ2-5; D gene ambiguous. This CDR3 has 14 residues. V lost 1 base and J 1 base, leaving 7 bases between the germline ends. In germline, CDR1 is SGHVS, CDR2 FNYEAQ. For the CDR3, the DNA is TGTGCCAGCAGCTTAGTGGCAGTCCAAGAGACCCAGTACTTC. Its protein is CASSLVAVQETQYF.

This clonotype was counted only a few times. The CDR3: CASSLEVGVGQYF. CDR3 in DNA: TGTGCCAGCAGTTTAGAGGTAGGGGTGGGGCAGTATTTT. The V and J genes are TRBV12-3 or TRBV12-4 and TRBJ2-3; D is possibly TRBD1 (5 bases). With 1 base removed from V and 11 bases from J, the gap between germline ends came to 13 bases. The CDR3 runs to 13 residues.

This clonotype turned up a few times. The CDR3 coding sequence is TGTGCCAGCATCCTCTTGCCGAGGCTAGCGGGAGTGGGGTCCTACAATGAGCAGTTCTTC. Its protein is CASILLPRLAGVGSYNEQFF. This sequence joins TRBV12-3 or TRBV12-4 and TRBJ2-1, with 10 positions matching TRBD2. The CDR3 is made up of 20 amino acids. J lost 1 base, V lost 7 bases, and 19 bases had no gene match.

This clonotype was observed many times. DNA for the CDR3: TGCAGCGTTTGGGGGGTCGGGAGTGGAAACAATGAGCAGTTCTTC. Encoded protein: CSVWGVGSGNNEQFF. V usage is TRBV29-1 and J usage is TRBJ2-1, with D tentatively TRBD2 (6 bases). The CDR3 is 15 amino acids. CDR1 is SQVTM and CDR2 is ANQGSEA in the germline V gene. The V gene lost 5 bases and the J gene lost 5 bases, with 19 bases spanning the gap.

This clonotype was observed a few times. The chain couples TRBV12-3 or TRBV12-4 to TRBJ2-2; the D gene is possibly TRBD1 (5 bases). V was clipped by 5 bases and J by 3 bases, with 13 bases between them. The CDR3 has 15 amino acids. The CDR3 DNA sequence: TGTGCCAGCAGTACAGGAGATGCCCACACCGGGGAGCTGTTTTTT. Its protein product is CASSTGDAHTGELFF.

This clonotype has just a few counts. The chain links TRBV6-1 to TRBJ1-2; 7 bases align to TRBD1. The CDR3 has 14 amino acids. The J segment lost 5 bases and the V segment lost 5 bases, leaving 8 bases of the junction unmatched. Germline V CDR1 and CDR2: MNHNS, SASEGT. This CDR3 is CASSPPGQRYGYTF. The CDR3 DNA sequence: TGTGCCAGCAGTCCTCCGGGACAGCGATATGGCTACACCTTC.

The sample holds one count of this clonotype. The chain couples TRBV20-1 to TRBJ2-1; 13 bases are shared with TRBD2. V shed 6 bases and J 7 bases; nucleotides not matched to a gene: 3. Germline-derived CDR1 and CDR2 are DFQATT and SNEGSKA (reference sequence). The CDR3 is 13 amino acids. In DNA, the CDR3 is TGCAGTGCCTCGGGACTAGCGGGGAATGAGCAGTTCTTC. Translated: CSASGLAGNEQFF.

In its sample, this clonotype was seen a few times. The chain couples TRBV25-1 to TRBJ1-2, with 8 bases lining up with TRBD1. This CDR3 is built from 13 residues. From germline, CDR1 is MGHDK and CDR2 SYGVNS. With V trimmed by 4 bases and J by 3 bases, 1 base remained unmatched. CDR3: CASSGQGYYGYTF. CDR3 nucleotides: TGTGCCAGCAGTGGACAGGGGTACTATGGCTACACCTTC.

The sample holds a few counts of this clonotype. The genes are TRBV29-1 and TRBJ2-3; D remains ambiguous. V lost 2 bases, J lost 0 bases, and 15 bases lay in between. The CDR3 spans 16 residues. Germline CDR1 and CDR2: SQVTM and ANQGSEA. The CDR3 sequence is CSVERKAKTSTDTQYF. CDR3 nucleotides: TGCAGCGTTGAAAGGAAGGCAAAAACTAGCACAGATACGCAGTATTTT.

There are many counts of this clonotype. The genes are TRBV12-3 or TRBV12-4 and TRBJ2-4, with D tentatively TRBD1 (5 bases). The germline V and J ends were trimmed by 4 bases and 1 base, with 11 bases remaining between them. This CDR3 has 15 residues. In DNA form, the CDR3 reads TGTGCCAGCAGTTACTCGACAGAGGCCAAAAACATTCAGTACTTC. It encodes CASSYSTEAKNIQYF.

This clonotype was counted only a few times. The chain is built from TRBV14 and TRBJ2-1, with 9 bases matching TRBD2. V lost 1 base, J lost 5 bases, and 9 bases stayed unmatched. CDR1 is SGHDN and CDR2 is FVKESK in the germline V gene. CDR3 size: 17 residues. CDR3 in DNA: TGTGCCAGCAGCCAAGCGCTACTAGCGGGCAACAACAATGAGCAGTTCTTC. Translated: CASSQALLAGNNNEQFF.

This clonotype was observed a few times. The chain joins TRBV20-1 to TRBJ2-2; 9 bases agree with TRBD1. The ends lost 6 bases at V and 7 bases at J; junction bases unmatched: 3. The CDR3 covers 12 residues. CDR1 DFQATT and CDR2 SNEGSKA come from the germline V gene (reference sequence). CDR3 DNA: TGCAGTGCCACAGGGGGCGGCGGGGAGCTGTTTTTT. It is translated as CSATGGGGELFF.

The rearrangement joins TRBV20-1 to TRBJ2-7; possibly TRBD2 for D (7 bases). The CDR3 is 16 residues long. Germline-derived CDR1 and CDR2 are DFQATT and SNEGSKA (reference sequence). V lost 0 bases, J lost 0 bases, and 15 bases lay in between. DNA of the CDR3: TGCAGTGCTAGAGATCTTGGGGGGGGCTCCTCCTACGAGCAGTACTTC. Translation gives CSARDLGGGSSYEQYF.

This clonotype was recorded a few times. The V call is TRBV6-1, the J call TRBJ1-1; 8 positions match TRBD1. Germline-derived CDR1 and CDR2 are MNHNS and SASEGT. Trimming at V came to 6 bases and at J to 10 bases, leaving 10 bases not matched to a gene. The CDR3 loop spans 13 amino acids. The chain's CDR3 is CASSPGQGVIAFF. CDR3 nucleotides: TGTGCCAGCAGCCCCGGACAGGGAGTCATAGCTTTCTTT.

V is TRBV5-1 and J is TRBJ2-5, with D uncertain. The CDR3 contains 15 residues. Germline-derived CDR1 and CDR2 are SGHRS and YFSETQ. Trimming took 5 bases from V and 5 from J, leaving 19 bases between them. CDR3 DNA sequence: TGCGCCAGCAGGTACGGACCGATGGACGGGGAGACCCAGTACTTC. Its protein product is CASRYGPMDGETQYF.

This clonotype was seen a few times. The chain links TRBV11-2 to TRBJ2-7; D unclear. V lost 2 bases and J lost 0, with 23 bases in between. CDR1 is SGHAT, CDR2 FQNNGV, per germline. The CDR3 spans 19 residues. The CDR3 region is CASSLYRVGLEEISYEQYF. CDR3 sequence (DNA): TGTGCCAGCAGCTTATATCGCGTTGGGCTAGAGGAGATCTCCTACGAGCAGTACTTC.

The CDR3, as DNA: TGTGCCAGTAGTGCGGGCGATAACACTGAAGCTTTCTTT. Protein sequence: CASSAGDNTEAFF. The chain carries TRBV19 and TRBJ1-1; no clear D gene. The V end was cut by 5 bases, the J end by 2 bases, with 9 bases between. In germline, CDR1 is LNHDA, CDR2 SQIVND (reference sequence). The CDR3 sequence is 13 residues long. Complete variable domain (other parts from reference TRBV19 and TRBJ1-1): DGGITQSPKYLFRKEGQNVTLSCEQNLNHDAMYWYRQDPGQGLRLIYYSQIVNDFQKGDIAEGYSVSREKKESFPLTVTSAQKNPTAFYLCASSAGDNTEAFFGQGTRLTVV.

There are a few counts of this clonotype. The chain couples TRBV20-1 to TRBJ2-2; no clear D gene. This CDR3 region has 13 residues. V shed 0 bases and J shed 4 bases, with 6 bases lying between them. Looked up from germline, CDR1 is DFQATT and CDR2 is SNEGSKA (reference sequence). This chain's CDR3 is CSARDLGTGELFF. Written as DNA, the CDR3 is TGCAGTGCTAGAGATCTCGGCACCGGGGAGCTGTTTTTT.

The chain couples TRBV11-2 to TRBJ1-1; a possible D gene is TRBD1 (5 bases). V lost 5 bases and J lost 10, with 14 bases in between. Germline V gives CDR1 SGHAT, CDR2 FQNNGV. This CDR3 spans 12 amino acids. The CDR3 sequence: CASSLGGDGAFF. For the CDR3, the DNA is TGTGCCAGCAGCCTGGGAGGGGACGGAGCTTTCTTT.

This clonotype has at least ten counts. The chain has TRBV6-5 and TRBJ2-1; unclear D gene. The germline V gene encodes CDR1 MNHEY and CDR2 SVGAGI. The ends were cut back, 4 bases at V and 6 bases at J, with 4 bases in the middle. The CDR3 runs to 11 residues. The CDR3 DNA is TGTGCCAGCAGTTCCCTCAATGAGCAGTTCTTC. Amino acids: CASSSLNEQFF.